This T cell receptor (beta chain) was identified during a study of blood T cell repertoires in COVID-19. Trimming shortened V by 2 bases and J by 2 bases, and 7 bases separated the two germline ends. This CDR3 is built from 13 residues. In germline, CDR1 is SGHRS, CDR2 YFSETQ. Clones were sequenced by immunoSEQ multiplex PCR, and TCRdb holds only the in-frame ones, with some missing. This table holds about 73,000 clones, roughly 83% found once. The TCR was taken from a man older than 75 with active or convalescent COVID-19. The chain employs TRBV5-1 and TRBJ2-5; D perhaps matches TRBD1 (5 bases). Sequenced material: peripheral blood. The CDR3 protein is CASSFRQQETQYF. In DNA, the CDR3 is TGCGCCAGCAGCTTCCGACAGCAAGAGACCCAGTACTTC.